A selection of T cell receptor beta chains follows, all from one sample in a study of blood T cell repertoires in COVID-19. Produced via immunoSEQ multiplex PCR; TCRdb's table is partial and in-frame only. The sample includes 110,000 or so clones, roughly 90% seen only once; the top ten take almost 8.5%. Sequenced material: peripheral blood. The receptors come from a woman in her 70s who had recovered from COVID-19. Each CDR3 is given with its conserved first and last residue. D genes are given only for firm matches. Clone size, where shown, is once, few, many, or a class for clones that have expanded.

>TRBJ2-1|TRBD1|TRBV9|NA
TGTGCCAGCAGCGTAGTCGGAGGGGGACAGGGGGCAGGCAATGAGCAGTTCTTC
CASSVVGGGQGAGNEQFF
>TRBJ2-7|NA|TRBV2|NA
TGTGCCAGCAGTGGTCTAGTTATTTACGAGCAGTACTTC
CASSGLVIYEQYF
>TRBJ2-7|TRBD2|TRBV11-3|NA
TGTGCCAGCAGCTTATCGGGAGGAGGACCCTACGAGCAGTACTTC
CASSLSGGGPYEQYF
>TRBJ2-7|NA|TRBV28|NA
TGTGCCAGCATCCGGGACACATCCTCCTACGAGCAGTACTTC
CASIRDTSSYEQYF
>TRBJ2-1|TRBD2|TRBV18|NA
TGTGCCAGCTCAAAAGAGCGGGGACGGGGCAATGAGCAGTTCTTC
CASSKERGRGNEQFF
>TRBJ2-2|TRBD1|TRBV11-2|NA
TGTGCCAGCAGCCCTACAACAGGGGTCGCCGGGGAGCTGTTTTTT
CASSPTTGVAGELFF
>TRBJ1-5|NA|TRBV5-5|NA
TGTGCCAGCAGTCGGACACGGGGCAATCAGCCCCAGCATTTT
CASSRTRGNQPQHF
>TRBJ2-3|TRBD2|TRBV7-2|few
TGTGCCAGCAGCTCTTCATGGGAGGGCTGGACGCAGTATTTT
CASSSSWEGWTQYF
>TRBJ2-7|NA|TRBV28|NA
TGTGCCAGCACTTCTCGCGGGATTTTAGCGCAGTACTTC
CASTSRGILAQYF
>TRBJ2-1|TRBD2|TRBV4-2|NA
TGTGCCAGCAGCCTAGGACTAGCGGGGGCCGTGAGCTCCTACAATGAGCAGTTCTTC
CASSLGLAGAVSSYNEQFF
>TRBJ1-2|NA|TRBV19|NA
TGTGCCAGTAGGCTCGACAGTTCCTATGGCTACACCTTC
CASRLDSSYGYTF
>TRBJ2-5|NA|TRBV29-1|NA
TGCAGCGTGGGGAGGAGGGGAGGAGAGACCCAGTACTTC
CSVGRRGGETQYF
>TRBJ1-5|TRBD1|TRBV6-2/TRBV6-3|few
TGTGCCAGCAGTTACCGCAGGGGGCGACCTTATAGCAATCAGCCCCAGCATTTT
CASSYRRGRPYSNQPQHF
>TRBJ2-3|NA|TRBV5-1|NA
TGCGCCAGCAGCCAAGGGGAATTTGGCACAGATACGCAGTATTTT
CASSQGEFGTDTQYF
>TRBJ2-5|TRBD1|TRBV24-1|few
TGTGCCACCAGCCGAGGGACAGCGCAAGAGACCCAGTACTTC
CATSRGTAQETQYF
>TRBJ2-1|NA|TRBV7-2|once
TGTGCCAGCAGCCAGATCACGGGGTACAATGAGCAGTTCTTC
CASSQITGYNEQFF
>TRBJ1-3|NA|TRBV9|NA
TGTGCCAGCAGCATCCGACCCGGAGGCTCTGGAAACACCATATATTTT
CASSIRPGGSGNTIYF
>TRBJ2-1|NA|TRBV2|NA
TGTGCCAGCAGCCCCGCGCCCGATCGGCGGGAGCAGTTCTTC
CASSPAPDRREQFF
>TRBJ2-1|NA|TRBV7-3|once
TGTGCCAGCAGTTTGGGGTCGGGACTCTCCCTTGAGCAGTTCTTC
CASSLGSGLSLEQFF
>TRBJ2-7|TRBD1|TRBV6-5|NA
TGTGCCAGCCGGGACAGGGTTTTGTACGAGCAGTACTTC
CASRDRVLYEQYF
>TRBJ2-5|TRBD2|TRBV24-1|NA
TGTGCCACCAGTGATCCCGGACTAGCGGGGGGGCTAACCCAAGAGACCCAGTACTTC
CATSDPGLAGGLTQETQYF
>TRBJ2-7|TRBD2|TRBV11-2|NA
TGTGCCAGCAGCACCCGCGGCGGGGGCTACGAGCAGTACTTC
CASSTRGGGYEQYF
>TRBJ2-1|TRBD2|TRBV6-5|NA
TGTGCCAGCAGTTCCCAACCGGGACTAGCCAATGAGCAGTTCTTC
CASSSQPGLANEQFF
>TRBJ2-2|TRBD2|TRBV28|NA
TGTGCCAGCAGTCCCAGACTTTTAGCGGGGTTTCGCACCGGGGAGCTGTTTTTT
CASSPRLLAGFRTGELFF
>TRBJ2-5|TRBD2|TRBV7-2|NA
TGTGCCAGCAGCTTGGGGCTAGCGGGAGGAGGCCAAGAGACCCAGTACTTC
CASSLGLAGGGQETQYF
>TRBJ1-4|NA|TRBV2|NA
TGTGCCAGCAAACAGGACCGCGAAAAACTGTTTTTT
CASKQDREKLFF